This T cell receptor (beta chain) was captured by sequencing in a study of blood T cell repertoires in COVID-19. The overall study: Acute and convalescent COVID-19 specimens originated in the United States, Italy and Spain. Nucleic acid was either cDNA or gDNA, and it came from T cells, B-cell-depleted T cells, or PBMCs.

Original handling: Scientists estimated how many nucleated cells there were by amplifying reference gene primers. The protocol was immunoSEQ multiplex PCR, while the TCRdb copy is restricted to in-frame clones and leaves out a portion. The V and J calls and clone size are taken from that table; D and trimming were inferred from the DNA. The sample contains about 62,000 clones, around 79% of which appear only once. Per the germline V gene, CDR1 is SNHLY and CDR2 is FYNNEI. V was clipped by 1 base and J by 5 bases, with 12 bases between them. The CDR3 has 15 amino acids. The specimen sequenced was peripheral blood. The chain combines TRBV2 with TRBJ1-5; D is ambiguous. This receptor was obtained from a man in his 60s with acute or convalescent COVID-19. As DNA, the CDR3 is TGTGCCAGCAGTGAAGATACGCTTAGTTATCAGCCCCAGCATTTT. This codes for CASSEDTLSYQPQHF.